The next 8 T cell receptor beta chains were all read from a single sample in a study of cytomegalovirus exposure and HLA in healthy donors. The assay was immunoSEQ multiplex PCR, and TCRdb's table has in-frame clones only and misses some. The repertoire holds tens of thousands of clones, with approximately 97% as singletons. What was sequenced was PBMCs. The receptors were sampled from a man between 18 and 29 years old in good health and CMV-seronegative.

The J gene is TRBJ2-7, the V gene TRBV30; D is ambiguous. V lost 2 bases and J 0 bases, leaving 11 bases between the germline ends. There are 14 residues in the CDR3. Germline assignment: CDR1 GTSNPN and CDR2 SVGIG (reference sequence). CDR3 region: CAWSKRHLSYEQYF. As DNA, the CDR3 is TGTGCCTGGAGTAAAAGACACCTCTCCTACGAGCAGTACTTC.

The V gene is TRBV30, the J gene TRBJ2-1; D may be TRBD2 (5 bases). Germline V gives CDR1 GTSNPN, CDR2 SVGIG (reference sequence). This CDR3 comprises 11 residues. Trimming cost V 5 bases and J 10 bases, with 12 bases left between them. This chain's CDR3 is CAWAIKREQFF. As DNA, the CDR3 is TGTGCCTGGGCTATCAAGCGGGAGCAGTTCTTC.

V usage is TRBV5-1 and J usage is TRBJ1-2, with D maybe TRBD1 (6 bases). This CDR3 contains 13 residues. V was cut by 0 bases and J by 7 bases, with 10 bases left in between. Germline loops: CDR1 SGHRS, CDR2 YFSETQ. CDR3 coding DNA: TGCGCCAGCAGCTTGGAGGGGGATGGTGGCTACACCTTC. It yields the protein CASSLEGDGGYTF.

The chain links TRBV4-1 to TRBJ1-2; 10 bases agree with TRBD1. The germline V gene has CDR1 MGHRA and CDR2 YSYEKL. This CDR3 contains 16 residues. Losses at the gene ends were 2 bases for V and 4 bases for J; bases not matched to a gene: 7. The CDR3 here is CASSQPGQGGTYGYTF. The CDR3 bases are TGCGCCAGCAGCCAACCCGGACAGGGGGGGACCTATGGCTACACCTTC.

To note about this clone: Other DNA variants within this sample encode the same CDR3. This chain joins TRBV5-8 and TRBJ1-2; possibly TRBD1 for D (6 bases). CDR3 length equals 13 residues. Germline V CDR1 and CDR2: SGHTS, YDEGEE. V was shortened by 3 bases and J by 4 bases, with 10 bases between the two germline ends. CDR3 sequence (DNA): TGTGCCAGCAGCTCCTGGGACACCTATGGCTACACCTTC. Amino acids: CASSSWDTYGYTF.

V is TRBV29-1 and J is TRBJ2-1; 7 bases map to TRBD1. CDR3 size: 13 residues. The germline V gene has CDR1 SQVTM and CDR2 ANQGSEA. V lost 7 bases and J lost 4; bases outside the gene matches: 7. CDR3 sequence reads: CSEKGGFYNEQFF. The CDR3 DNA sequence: TGCAGCGAGAAAGGGGGCTTTTACAATGAGCAGTTCTTC.

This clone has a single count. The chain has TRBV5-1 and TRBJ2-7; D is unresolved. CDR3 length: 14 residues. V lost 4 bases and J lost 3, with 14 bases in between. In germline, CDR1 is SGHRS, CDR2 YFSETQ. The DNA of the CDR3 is TGCGCCAGCAGCCCGTCGGGTGGTTTCTACGAGCAGTACTTC. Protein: CASSPSGGFYEQYF.

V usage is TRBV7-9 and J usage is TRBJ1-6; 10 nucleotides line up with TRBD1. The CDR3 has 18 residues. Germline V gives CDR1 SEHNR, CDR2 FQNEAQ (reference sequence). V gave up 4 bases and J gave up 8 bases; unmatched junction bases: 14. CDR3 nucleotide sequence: TGTGCCAGCAGCTCATCGGTATTGGGACAGGGGAAGTATTCACCCCTCCACTTT. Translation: CASSSSVLGQGKYSPLHF.